The T cell receptor beta chain under discussion was sequenced for a study of T cells in Graves' hyperthyroidism and ophthalmopathy (dated by TCRdb to about 2019). General notes on the study: Peripheral blood samples were taken at the time of initial diagnosis, prior to any treatment. Prospective prediction of ophthalmopathy was tested in an independent validation cohort consisting of some 18 hyperthyroidism patients and 17 patients who later progressed to ophthalmopathy. The 90 to 100 discovery patients were randomly split 7:3 into training and test sets. Thyroid tissue and blood T-cell repertoires from several Graves' hyperthyroidism patients were also compared in the study. To identify distinguishing TCR V-J signatures, a discovery cohort of about a hundred patients was used, comprising 40 to 45 with Graves' ophthalmopathy and 57 with stable Graves' hyperthyroidism. TCR Vbeta CDR3 sequencing of 120 to 150 peripheral blood samples (43 ophthalmopathy, 75 to 80 hyperthyroidism and some 17 progressor patients) is reported in the paper. Following sampling, methimazole starting at 30 mg daily was given to hyperthyroidism patients, and high-dose intravenous methylprednisolone was given to ophthalmopathy patients. What the research found in general, with its limitations: Most expanded thyroid clonotypes (frequency above 0.001) were also found in blood, which suggests that blood repertoires may mirror thyroid immune responses. During validation, the model predicted progression to ophthalmopathy a median of about 6.3 months ahead of onset, with almost 71% sensitivity and less than 85% specificity. Sample size was not statistically predetermined, and investigators were not blinded to group allocation. A model built on a 13 V-J signature distinguished ophthalmopathy from stable hyperthyroidism, reaching over 85% sensitivity and under 84% specificity in cross-validation and 80%/75% in testing.

There are 14 amino acids in the CDR3, from cysteine to phenylalanine inclusive. Only CDR3 DNA is held: 42 bases, read in frame from base 1. V gives up 1 base and J gives up 4 bases, and the segment between their germline ends measures 10 bases. From a lookup of the germline V gene, CDR1 and CDR2 are SGHVS and FNYEAQ. This clonotype was seen many times. Its binding antigen is unknown. Base qualities are not provided; no much larger clone lies one nucleotide away. A patient counted as having stable Graves' hyperthyroidism if no progression to ophthalmopathy occurred over 18 months of follow-up. The hyperthyroidism patients were between 18 and 65 years old and newly diagnosed, with a disease duration of less than 2 months. Patients with uncontrolled infections, other autoimmune diseases, pregnancy or lactation were excluded. Diagnoses were based on clinical symptoms, serum thyroxine and TRAb, thyroid ultrasound and orbital computed tomography. PBMCs were isolated from more than 8 ml of fresh peripheral blood by Ficoll-Paque density gradient centrifugation. Total RNA was extracted with Trizol reagent, and quality was checked on an Agilent 2100 Bioanalyzer.

The TCR beta CDR3 regions were amplified from RNA transcripts. For the first round of RT-PCR on the TCR CDR3, the HTBI primer set was used together with the Qiagen OneStep RT-PCR kit. Libraries were constructed in a second round of multiplex PCR, after which size selection and purification were performed. The libraries were sequenced on an Illumina HiSeq2000 using paired-end 100 bp reads. The original methods were these. SOAPnuke was used to process the raw data, with reads discarded if the reads contained adapters or uncalled bases, had a mean Phred below 15, or lacked an exact constant-primer or identifier match. COPE v1.2.5 was used to merge the high-quality paired reads, and each unique nucleotide sequence was defined as a clonotype. MiTCR v1.1 was used to align the clonotypes against IMGT TRBV, TRBD and TRBJ reference segments. Only V-J combinations with frequency above 0.0001, covering roughly 99% of repertoires, were analysed. A TCS score was defined as the ratio of F50 (clonal expansion) to E x V (chaos), with BLOSUM62-based TCRdist applied between CDR3 peptides within each V-J. Welch's t-statistics and random forest reduced fewer than 550 V-J features to 10 to 15, which were used in a naive Bayes classifier (R e1071). TCRdb itself trimmed the public reads at Q25 with fastp, ran MiXCR and retained productive beta chains. Duplicate CDR3 protein sequences are folded into a single record with the most common DNA and genes. For this entry, the V and J calls and clone size follow TCRdb and not the study's own pipeline. This sample gives some 620,000 distinct CDR3 sequences in total; roughly 17% of them show up just once. Jointly, the top ten make up 3% to 4% of the sample.

The source of this sequence is a woman aged 25 to 39 with Graves' hyperthyroidism. Recombination linked TRBV7-6 to TRBJ1-1, and the D gene may be TRBD1, 5 bases matching. The material sequenced was blood. The nucleotide sequence is given as TGTGCCAGCAGCTTAGGAGCAGGGCCCACTGAAGCTTTCTTT. This yields the protein CASSLGAGPTEAFF. Full variable domain (CDR3 extended with the reference TRBV7-6 and TRBJ1-1 proteins): GAGVSQSPRYKVTKRGQDVALRCDPISGHVSLYWYRQALGQGPEFLTYFNYEAQQDKSGLPNDRFSAERPEGSISTLTIQRTEQRDSAMYRCASSLGAGPTEAFFGQGTRLTVV.